This TCR beta chain was recorded in a study of human T cells and chemical hapten exposure. Study in general: Slight differences in pooled library volume were the main source of varying TCR yields across samples.

A single record per CDR3 protein comes from TCRdb applying MiXCR to the RACE reads. The sample lists around 180,000 distinct CDR3 sequences, roughly 30% occurring once. This clonotype was seen only once. Time point: pre-sensitization, week 0. Indicated treatment: therapeutic diphenylcyclopropenone sensitization with weekly scalp DPC. Unfractionated whole blood served as the source for total RNA extraction. CDR1 SGDLS and CDR2 YYNGEE come from the germline V gene. Deletions cut 0 bases from V and 0 bases from J, with 11 bases between. This CDR3 has 16 residues. This receptor was taken from a woman in her 30s with alopecia areata. Some clones in this sample may be carry-over from other donors' samples. Sequences were derived from whole blood, sampled in connection with sensitization to the hapten diphenylcyclopropenone (DPC). This chain connects TRBV9 to TRBJ2-3; a weak D match, TRBD1 (6 bases). CDR3 in DNA: TGTGCCAGCAGCGTAGGAGGGGGAGCTAGCACAGATACGCAGTATTTT. As protein: CASSVGGGASTDTQYF.